The present T cell receptor (beta chain) was sequenced within a study of T cells in Graves' hyperthyroidism and ophthalmopathy. In its sample, this clonotype was seen a few times. This CDR3 region has 15 residues. The V end was cut by 4 bases, the J end by 1 base, with 9 bases between. CDR1 and CDR2 from the germline V gene are KGHDR and SFDVKD. Authors of the study amplified TCR beta CDR3 regions from RNA transcripts. The TCR CDR3 first-round RT-PCR relied on the HTBI primer set. From the multiplex PCR reads, TCRdb called clonotypes with MiXCR, one entry per CDR3 protein. The sample shows around 600,000 distinct CDR3 sequences, 14% of them seen only once.

The chain links TRBV24-1 to TRBJ2-2; D is undetermined. Sequences were obtained from blood. The sequence derives from a woman aged 45-65 years with Graves' ophthalmopathy. The CDR3 nucleotides read TGTGCCACCAGTGAAAGCTCCTGGAACACCGGGGAGCTGTTTTTT. This sequence encodes CATSESSWNTGELFF.